Following are 32 T cell receptor beta chains from one sample sequenced in a study of cytomegalovirus exposure and HLA in healthy donors. The PCR used 60 Vbeta and 13 Jbeta primers. Generated by immunoSEQ multiplex PCR, the TCRdb table keeps only in-frame clones and is missing some. The table has 99,000 or so clones, approximately 16% seen once. Sequencing was done on a sample of PBMCs. Source of these receptors: a female donor in good health and CMV-seronegative.

V and J are TRBV7-3 and TRBJ2-1; possible D gene TRBD2, 6 bases. Per the germline V gene, CDR1 is SGHTA and CDR2 is FQGTGA. The CDR3 covers 14 residues. The V gene lost 2 bases and the J gene lost 5 bases, with 10 bases spanning the gap. The CDR3 sequence is CASSLSRDDNEQFF. Here the CDR3 DNA reads TGTGCCAGCAGCTTATCGCGGGACGACAATGAGCAGTTCTTC.

The V and J genes are TRBV6-4 and TRBJ2-2; D may be TRBD2 (5 bases). V was pared by 6 bases and J by 1 base, with 9 bases between. From germline, CDR1 is MRHNA and CDR2 SNTAGT. The CDR3 extends over 14 amino acids. The CDR3 loop reads CASSPTRNTGELFF. In DNA, the CDR3 is TGTGCCAGCAGCCCTACTAGGAACACCGGGGAGCTGTTTTTT.

This clone was counted only a few times. The DNA of the CDR3 is TGTGCCAGCGGAACGGGGGGCCAAGAGACCCAGTACTTC. This codes for CASGTGGQETQYF. The gene calls are TRBV5-6 and TRBJ2-5, with 7 nucleotides matching TRBD2. Germline CDR1 is SGHDT and CDR2 is YYEEEE. The CDR3 contains 13 residues. V shed 7 bases, J shed 1 base, and the junction held 4 bases outside the gene matches.

The V gene is TRBV6-5, the J gene TRBJ2-3; the D gene is possibly TRBD2 (6 bases). Deletions cut 5 bases from V and 3 bases from J, with 15 bases between. CDR1 is MNHEY, CDR2 SVGAGI, per germline. CDR3 length: 15 residues. CDR3: CASSRGTVGTDTQYF. The CDR3 DNA is TGTGCCAGCAGTCGCGGGACTGTGGGTACAGATACGCAGTATTTT.

The chain carries TRBV6-5 and TRBJ1-2; 10 nucleotides align to TRBD1. J was trimmed by 5 bases and V by 5 bases; bases with no gene match: 2. Germline-derived CDR1 and CDR2 are MNHEY and SVGAGI. The CDR3 loop spans 13 amino acids. CDR3 residues: CASSRTGGYGYTF. The CDR3 DNA sequence: TGTGCCAGCAGTCGGACAGGGGGGTATGGCTACACCTTC.

The CDR3 spells CASLLAEGTDTQYF. The CDR3 region has the DNA TGTGCCAGCTTACTAGCAGAAGGCACAGATACGCAGTATTTT. The chain couples TRBV2 to TRBJ2-3, with D perhaps TRBD2 (6 bases). V shed 8 bases and J shed 1 base, with 13 bases lying between them. From germline, CDR1 is SNHLY and CDR2 FYNNEI. This CDR3 is built from 14 residues.

This sequence joins TRBV10-3 and TRBJ2-7; 7 nucleotides agree with TRBD2. After removal of 6 bases from V and 2 bases from J, the junction contained 7 bases not matched to a gene. CDR3 length equals 14 residues. Germline CDR1 and CDR2: ENHRY and SYGVKD. CDR3 region: CAIRSPSGPYEQYF. DNA for the CDR3: TGTGCCATCAGAAGTCCTAGCGGACCCTACGAGCAGTACTTC.

The table lists this clone with a few counts. The V and J genes are TRBV6-5 and TRBJ2-3; 7 nucleotides agree with TRBD1. Per the germline V gene, CDR1 is MNHEY and CDR2 is SVGAGI. The CDR3 contains 12 residues. The ends lost 5 bases at V and 5 bases at J; junction bases unmatched: 1. Here the CDR3 DNA reads TGTGCCAGCAGTCGGACAGGAGATACGCAGTATTTT. Residues: CASSRTGDTQYF.

The J gene is TRBJ2-7, the V gene TRBV27, with D maybe TRBD2 (5 bases). With 4 bases removed from V and 4 bases from J, the gap between germline ends came to 11 bases. The CDR3 covers 13 residues. Germline CDR1 and CDR2: MNHEY and SMNVEV (reference sequence). CDR3 DNA: TGTGCCAGCAGTTCATCTCGAGGGTACGAGCAGTACTTC. Translation: CASSSSRGYEQYF.

This clone was recorded a few times. The chain links TRBV11-2 to TRBJ2-5; no clear D. Germline V gives CDR1 SGHAT, CDR2 FQNNGV. Deletions cut 0 bases from V and 3 bases from J, with 8 bases between. The CDR3 covers 14 residues. CDR3 nucleotide sequence: TGTGCCAGCAGCTTAGATCGAGTAAAAGAGACCCAGTACTTC. Translated: CASSLDRVKETQYF.

This chain links TRBV27 with TRBJ1-1; D possibly corresponds to TRBD1 (5 bases). Trimming took off 0 bases at V and 5 bases at J, with 13 bases between the two ends. CDR3 size: 15 residues. In germline, CDR1 is MNHEY, CDR2 SMNVEV (reference sequence). The CDR3 region has the DNA TGTGCCAGCAGTTTATCGGAGGGGCGAGCTACTGAAGCTTTCTTT. The encoded protein is CASSLSEGRATEAFF.

The chain's CDR3 is CASSQQGLEKYGYTF. The CDR3 bases are TGTGCCAGCAGCCAACAGGGCCTTGAGAAGTATGGCTACACCTTC. The chain is built from TRBV5-6 and TRBJ1-2; TRBD1 is a possible D gene (6 bases). CDR1 and CDR2 from the germline V gene are SGHDT and YYEEEE. V was clipped by 4 bases and J by 5 bases, with 18 bases between them. This CDR3 has 15 amino acids.

This clone was counted only a few times. The rearrangement uses TRBV7-2 and TRBJ2-5; 8 nucleotides match TRBD2. V lost 4 bases to trimming and J lost 2 bases; unmatched junction nucleotides: 6. This CDR3 spans 15 amino acids. The V gene's germline CDR1 is SGHTA and CDR2 FQGNSA. CDR3 DNA: TGTGCCAGCAGCTCACATAGCGGGGATCAAGAGACCCAGTACTTC. Translation gives CASSSHSGDQETQYF.

This clone has a handful of counts. The gene calls are TRBV29-1 and TRBJ2-7, with no clear D. Trimming took off 4 bases at V and 3 bases at J, with 4 bases between the two ends. This CDR3 contains 10 residues. Per the germline V gene, CDR1 is SQVTM and CDR2 is ANQGSEA. The CDR3 bases are TGCAGCGTTGTGAGCTACGAGCAGTACTTC. This translates into CSVVSYEQYF.

The rearrangement joins TRBV4-2 to TRBJ2-1; 8 bases are a match to TRBD2. CDR3 size: 17 residues. CDR1 and CDR2 (germline): LGHNA, YNFKEQ. The V segment lost 2 bases and the J segment 4 bases; nucleotides outside the gene matches: 10. The CDR3 DNA follows: TGTGCCAGCAGCCAAATGGGTATAGCGGGGAGATACAATGAGCAGTTCTTC. Encoded protein: CASSQMGIAGRYNEQFF.

The rearrangement joins TRBV7-8 to TRBJ1-4; 7 nucleotides line up with TRBD1. The CDR3 totals 14 residues. Germline V gene data show CDR1 as SGHVS and CDR2 as FQNEAQ. Trimming took 5 bases from V and 5 from J; bases not matched to a gene: 5. As DNA, the CDR3 is TGTGCCAGCAGCCACCGGGACAGAAATGAAAAACTGTTTTTT. As protein: CASSHRDRNEKLFF.

The chain recombines TRBV7-2 with TRBJ1-1, with D tentatively TRBD1 (5 bases). Germline CDR1 is SGHTA and CDR2 is FQGNSA. The CDR3 has 15 amino acids. Trimming removed 5 bases from V and 2 bases from J, with 15 bases in between. CDR3 in DNA: TGTGCCAGCAGCCCGAGTTTGGGGGGAAACACTGAAGCTTTCTTT. Translated: CASSPSLGGNTEAFF.

This chain links TRBV27 with TRBJ1-6, with 11 bases identical to TRBD1. V dropped 7 bases and J dropped 10; count of bases not matched to a gene: 9. Germline-derived CDR1 and CDR2 are MNHEY and SMNVEV (reference sequence). The CDR3 consists of 15 residues. CDR3 sequence (DNA): TGTGCCAGCACCCGGACAGGGGGCGCAGGCTCACCCCTCCACTTT. Its protein is CASTRTGGAGSPLHF.

The rearrangement uses TRBV2 and TRBJ2-7; 7 bases are shared with TRBD1. V was pared by 8 bases and J by 3 bases, with 13 bases of the junction left unmatched. Germline loops: CDR1 SNHLY, CDR2 FYNNEI. The CDR3 loop spans 15 amino acids. DNA for the CDR3: TGTGCCAGCCGTGCCACGGACAGGCAAGACTACGAGCAGTACTTC. Residues: CASRATDRQDYEQYF.

This clone occurred a few times. The gene calls are TRBV7-9 and TRBJ2-7, with unresolved D. V was trimmed by 0 bases and J by 0 bases, leaving 12 bases between them. This CDR3 comprises 16 residues. The germline CDR1 and CDR2 sequences are SEHNR and FQNEAQ (reference sequence). The CDR3 loop is CASSLALQAFSYEQYF. Written as DNA, the CDR3 is TGTGCCAGCAGCTTAGCTCTTCAAGCGTTCTCCTACGAGCAGTACTTC.

The chain recombines TRBV18 with TRBJ2-2; D remains unclear. V gave up 3 bases and J gave up 2 bases, with 10 bases separating them. This CDR3 comprises 15 residues. Germline V CDR1 and CDR2: KGHSH, LQKENI. The DNA for the CDR3 is TGTGCCAGCTCACCCCCGATAGTTAACACCGGGGAGCTGTTTTTT. As protein: CASSPPIVNTGELFF. The complete variable domain, with remaining parts taken from reference TRBV18 and TRBJ2-2, reads NAGVMQNPRHLVRRRGQEARLRCSPMKGHSHVYWYRQLPEEGLKFMVYLQKENIIDESGMPKERFSAEFPKEGPSILRIQQVVRGDSAAYFCASSPPIVNTGELFFGEGSRLTVL.

The chain couples TRBV5-1 to TRBJ2-7; unclear D gene. Trimming stripped 1 base from V and 0 bases from J, with 8 bases between. This CDR3 contains 14 residues. CDR1 SGHRS and CDR2 YFSETQ come from the germline V gene. The CDR3 bases are TGCGCCAGCAGCTTGTTCAGCGACTCCTACGAGCAGTACTTC. Translating it yields CASSLFSDSYEQYF.

The gene calls are TRBV5-6 and TRBJ2-5; D possibly corresponds to TRBD2 (6 bases). Germline CDR1 SGHDT, CDR2 YYEEEE. This CDR3 spans 15 amino acids. Trimming pared 4 bases from V and 7 bases from J, leaving 20 bases between. CDR3 region: CASSPRGGTRGTQYF. The CDR3 nucleotides are TGTGCCAGCAGCCCTAGGGGCGGGACGCGGGGGACCCAGTACTTC.

There are a few counts of this clone. The chain couples TRBV21-1 to TRBJ1-6. TRBV21-1 is labeled a pseudogene. The CDR3 runs 16 residues. The CDR3 DNA reads as TGTGCCAGCAGCAAAAGAGAACGGAGTCATAATTCACCCCTCCACTTT. This codes for CASSKRERSHNSPLHF.

The chain carries TRBV4-1 and TRBJ1-4; TRBD1 aligns across 7 bases. Germline V gene lookup returns CDR1 MGHRA and CDR2 YSYEKL. The CDR3 has 18 amino acids. The V segment lost 2 bases and the J segment 0 bases; nucleotides outside the gene matches: 9. CDR3 residues: CASSQSPGQIATNEKLFF. The CDR3, as DNA: TGCGCCAGCAGCCAATCTCCGGGACAGATAGCAACTAATGAAAAACTGTTTTTT.

This clone showed up just a few times. The chain uses TRBV5-4 and TRBJ2-1, with 8 bases that match TRBD1. V lost 4 bases, J lost 4 bases, and 7 bases stayed unmatched. Germline CDR1 reads SGHNT; CDR2 reads YYREEE (reference sequence). The CDR3 contains 15 residues. DNA of the CDR3: TGTGCCAGCAGCCTAGGGACAGGAGCTTACAATGAGCAGTTCTTC. Translating it yields CASSLGTGAYNEQFF.

CDR3 coding DNA: TGTGCCAGTACCCAGGCCGGAGGGGAGCTGTTTTTT. This encodes CASTQAGGELFF. J is TRBJ2-2 and V is TRBV19, with unresolved D. V was shortened by 7 bases and J by 8 bases, with 11 bases between the two germline ends. There are 12 residues in the CDR3. Germline loops: CDR1 LNHDA, CDR2 SQIVND (reference sequence).

This clone has only a few counts. V gene TRBV28 combines with J gene TRBJ2-7, with 9 bases lining up with TRBD2. The V segment lost 4 bases and the J segment 5 bases; nucleotides outside the gene matches: 6. Looked up from germline, CDR1 is MDHEN and CDR2 is SYDVKM. The CDR3 covers 14 residues. The chain's CDR3 is CASSSSGRTHEQYF. The CDR3 DNA reads TGTGCCAGCAGTTCCAGCGGGAGGACCCACGAGCAGTACTTC.

V and J are TRBV5-5 and TRBJ1-2; D is ambiguous. V lost 0 bases and J 2 bases, leaving 11 bases between the germline ends. Germline-derived CDR1 and CDR2 are SGHKS and YYEKEE (reference sequence). The CDR3 has 15 amino acids. The CDR3 sequence: CASSLDRPGNYGYTF. The CDR3 DNA reads as TGTGCCAGCAGCTTGGATCGTCCCGGGAACTATGGCTACACCTTC.

This chain joins TRBV7-8 and TRBJ2-7; tentative D call: TRBD2 (6 bases). Trimming took off 4 bases at V and 6 bases at J, with 13 bases between the two ends. The CDR3 extends over 13 amino acids. Germline CDR1 reads SGHVS; CDR2 reads FQNEAQ. Here the CDR3 DNA reads TGTGCCAGCAGCTCGGGGGAAATAGCCGAGCAGTACTTC. Translating it yields CASSSGEIAEQYF.

The rearrangement uses TRBV7-9 and TRBJ2-3, with 7 bases fitting TRBD1. V shed 5 bases and J 3 bases; nucleotides not matched to a gene: 5. CDR1 and CDR2 from the germline V gene are SEHNR and FQNEAQ (reference sequence). The CDR3 contains 14 residues. CDR3 DNA sequence: TGTGCCAGCAGCCAGACACAGGGGACAGATACGCAGTATTTT. It encodes CASSQTQGTDTQYF.

The genes are TRBV4-1 and TRBJ2-5; unclear D gene. The DNA end is more similar to TRBJ2-7, so the J call may be wrong. Per germline, CDR1 MGHRA and CDR2 YSYEKL. This CDR3 has 15 amino acids. CDR3 protein: CASSQAARSPYEQYF. As DNA, the CDR3 is TGCGCCAGCAGCCAAGCGGCCAGGTCCCCCTACGAGCAGTACTTC.